This TCR beta chain was observed in a study of identical twins. Study-level findings and limits: The conclusions drew on cross-sectional statistical analysis instead of tracking the same donors. Whereas memory repertoires showed no such difference, abundant cord blood beta clonotypes carried fewer insertions. Out-of-frame alpha sequences that twins shared showed excess low generation probability.

In TCRdb, the 5' RACE reads were re-called with MiXCR into one record per CDR3 protein. The profile shows around 570,000 distinct CDR3 sequences, nearly 10% of them singletons. Concerning this clonotype: Its antigen is as yet unknown.

Looked up from germline, CDR1 is SGHKS and CDR2 is YYEKEE (reference sequence). The CDR3 is made up of 14 amino acids. Trimming removed 4 bases at V and 1 base at J, with 11 bases between. Another study also made use of these data, one on yellow fever vaccine responses in identical twins.

The origin of this receptor is a woman between 18 and 29 years old in good health. The rearrangement links TRBV5-5 to TRBJ2-5; weak D call: TRBD1 (5 bases). Sequenced sample: PBMCs. CDR3 sequence reads: CASSGAGSQETQYF. In nucleotides, the CDR3 is TGTGCCAGCAGCGGGGCCGGGTCCCAAGAGACCCAGTACTTC. Drawing the rest from reference TRBV5-5 and TRBJ2-5, the complete variable domain is DAGVTQSPTHLIKTRGQQVTLRCSPISGHKSVSWYQQVLGQGPQFIFQYYEKEERGRGNFPDRFSARQFPNYSSELNVNALLLGDSALYLCASSGAGSQETQYFGPGTRLLVL.